The rows below give T cell receptor beta chains drawn from one sample of a study of T cell responses to AZD1222 COVID-19 vaccine. This table comes from immunoSEQ multiplex PCR, and its TCRdb copy is limited to in-frame clones, with some not included. The data show over 90,000 clones, around 92% seen once. Sequencing was performed on peripheral blood, taken on day 0 of AZD1222 vaccination. The receptors here all came from an adult in good health. CDR3s include the opening cysteine and the closing phenylalanine or tryptophan. The D gene is left open where the match is weak. Where a row states a size, it is once, few, many or the class of an expanded clone; other rows omit it.

V,D,size,J,CDR3,DNA
TRBV11-2,TRBD1,once,TRBJ2-7,CASSLTQGAYEQYF,TGTGCCAGCAGCCTTACACAGGGGGCTTACGAGCAGTACTTC
TRBV7-2,NA,NA,TRBJ2-3,CASSFYRADTQYF,TGTGCCAGCAGCTTTTACCGGGCAGATACGCAGTATTTT
TRBV27,TRBD1,NA,TRBJ1-1,CASSPDRGSNTEAFF,TGTGCCAGCAGTCCAGACAGGGGCTCGAACACTGAAGCTTTCTTT
TRBV5-1,TRBD1,once,TRBJ2-6,CASSIAGTGVSGANVLTF,TGCGCCAGCAGCATTGCCGGGACAGGAGTCTCTGGGGCCAACGTCCTGACTTTC
TRBV19,TRBD1,once,TRBJ2-7,CASSPGTGGYEQYF,TGTGCCAGTAGTCCCGGGACAGGGGGATACGAGCAGTACTTC
TRBV27,NA,NA,TRBJ1-2,CASSLGNSGSNYGYTF,TGTGCCAGCAGTTTAGGGAACAGCGGTTCTAACTATGGCTACACCTTC
TRBV27,NA,NA,TRBJ1-4,CASSLSAAANEKLFF,TGTGCCAGCAGTTTATCTGCCGCAGCTAATGAAAAACTGTTTTTT
TRBV6-5,TRBD1,NA,TRBJ1-6,CASSYSTRGGSPLHF,TGTGCCAGCAGTTACTCGACCAGGGGGGGTTCACCCCTCCACTTT
TRBV18,NA,NA,TRBJ2-2,CASSPTREAGELFF,TGTGCCAGCTCACCAACCAGGGAGGCCGGGGAGCTGTTTTTT
TRBV9,NA,NA,TRBJ1-4,CASSEGYGEKLFF,TGTGCCAGCAGCGAGGGTTACGGTGAAAAACTGTTTTTT
TRBV27,TRBD1,NA,TRBJ2-7,CASSFRDSGYEQYF,TGTGCCAGCAGTTTCCGGGACAGTGGCTACGAGCAGTACTTC
TRBV6-5,NA,once,TRBJ2-3,CASSEPDLPDTQYF,TGTGCCAGCAGCGAGCCGGACCTGCCAGATACGCAGTATTTT
TRBV7-2,NA,NA,TRBJ2-3,CASSLGRAPSTDTQYF,TGTGCCAGCAGCTTGGGCCGGGCCCCTAGCACAGATACGCAGTATTTT
TRBV21-1,NA,NA,TRBJ2-7,CASSDRTSGTRGSYEQYF,TGTGCCAGCAGCGACCGGACTAGCGGGACCCGTGGGTCCTACGAGCAGTACTTC
TRBV19,NA,NA,TRBJ2-2,CASSPRGAGTGELFF,TGTGCCAGTAGCCCCAGGGGGGCGGGCACCGGGGAGCTGTTTTTT
TRBV25-1,NA,once,TRBJ2-7,CASSEYYFPYEQYF,TGTGCCAGCAGTGAATATTACTTCCCCTACGAGCAGTACTTC
TRBV4-3,NA,NA,TRBJ2-3,CASSQGVGAGTDTQYF,TGCGCCAGCAGCCAAGGGGTTGGGGCGGGGACAGATACGCAGTATTTT
TRBV4-1,NA,NA,TRBJ1-5,CASSQFAKTGLGNQPQHF,TGCGCCAGCAGCCAATTCGCAAAAACAGGACTCGGGAATCAGCCCCAGCATTTT
TRBV30,NA,NA,TRBJ2-6,CAWSAGGAISGANVLTF,TGTGCCTGGAGTGCCGGTGGCGCTATCTCTGGGGCCAACGTCCTGACTTTC
TRBV4-1,NA,few,TRBJ1-2,CASSQDQRRYGYTF,TGCGCCAGCAGCCAAGACCAAAGACGCTATGGCTACACCTTC
TRBV27,NA,NA,TRBJ1-1,CASSRGGGTEAFF,TGTGCCAGCAGCAGGGGAGGGGGCACTGAAGCTTTCTTT
TRBV11-2,NA,NA,TRBJ2-1,CASSPRLVGDEQFF,TGTGCCAGCAGCCCGAGGCTAGTGGGGGATGAGCAGTTCTTC
TRBV18,TRBD1,NA,TRBJ2-7,CASSPQGQGYEQYF,TGTGCCAGCTCACCACAGGGACAGGGATACGAGCAGTACTTC
TRBV28,NA,NA,TRBJ2-7,CASSFTYEQYF,TGTGCCAGCAGTTTCACCTACGAGCAGTACTTC
TRBV29-1,NA,NA,TRBJ2-7,CSVRDGPSYEQYF,TGCAGCGTCCGGGACGGGCCTTCCTACGAGCAGTACTTC
TRBV12-3/TRBV12-4,TRBD1,NA,TRBJ1-4,CASATGDGAKLFF,TGTGCCAGCGCCACAGGGGATGGAGCAAAACTGTTTTTT
TRBV25-1,TRBD2,once,TRBJ2-1,CASSEWASGNEQFF,TGTGCCAGCAGTGAATGGGCTAGCGGCAATGAGCAGTTCTTC
TRBV7-2,TRBD2,few,TRBJ2-1,CASSLGGLAGGRSYNEQFF,TGTGCCAGCAGCTTGGGGGGTCTAGCGGGAGGTCGGTCCTACAATGAGCAGTTCTTC
TRBV28,NA,NA,TRBJ2-5,CASRGQGTQETQYF,TGTGCCAGCCGGGGGCAGGGGACCCAAGAGACCCAGTACTTC
TRBV9,NA,NA,TRBJ2-2,CASSVVGGLGTGELFF,TGTGCCAGCAGCGTAGTCGGGGGCCTGGGGACCGGGGAGCTGTTTTTT
TRBV7-3,TRBD2,NA,TRBJ2-1,CASSLTRTSVYEQFF,TGTGCCAGCAGCTTAACCCGGACTAGCGTTTATGAGCAGTTCTTC
TRBV13,NA,NA,TRBJ2-5,CASSFRETQYF,TGTGCCAGCAGCTTCAGGGAGACCCAGTACTTC
TRBV7-9,NA,NA,TRBJ2-5,CASTPLGGPETQYF,TGTGCCAGCACCCCCCTCGGGGGTCCCGAGACCCAGTACTTC
TRBV19,NA,NA,TRBJ1-1,CASSITQITEAFF,TGTGCCAGTAGTATTACTCAGATCACTGAAGCTTTCTTT
TRBV28,TRBD2,NA,TRBJ2-1,CASSPALAGGVNEQFF,TGTGCCAGCAGTCCTGCCTTAGCGGGAGGGGTTAATGAGCAGTTCTTC
TRBV6-2/TRBV6-3,TRBD2,NA,TRBJ2-2,CASSYELAGRAGELFF,TGTGCCAGCAGTTACGAGCTAGCGGGAAGGGCCGGGGAGCTGTTTTTT
TRBV6-1,NA,NA,TRBJ2-7,CASSFGTYYEQYF,TGTGCCAGCAGTTTCGGGACCTACTACGAGCAGTACTTC
TRBV28,NA,NA,TRBJ2-6,CASRRRQLSGANVLTF,TGTGCCAGCAGGCGCAGACAGCTCTCTGGGGCCAACGTCCTGACTTTC
TRBV16,NA,once,TRBJ1-5,CASSQSKQGVAVQPQHF,TGTGCCAGCAGCCAATCTAAGCAGGGAGTAGCGGTTCAGCCCCAGCATTTT
TRBV18,NA,NA,TRBJ2-3,CASSRPLTSTDTQYF,TGTGCCAGCTCTCGGCCCTTGACCAGCACAGATACGCAGTATTTT
TRBV30,TRBD2,once,TRBJ2-5,CAWSVRAGLETQYF,TGTGCCTGGAGTGTAAGAGCGGGACTCGAGACCCAGTACTTC
TRBV5-8,NA,NA,TRBJ1-1,CASSWISGSMNTEAFF,TGTGCCAGCAGCTGGATTAGTGGCAGTATGAACACTGAAGCTTTCTTT
TRBV28,TRBD1,NA,TRBJ1-5,CASKNQPGTGGSNQPQHF,TGTGCCAGCAAGAACCAACCGGGGACAGGGGGGAGCAATCAGCCCCAGCATTTT
TRBV30,NA,NA,TRBJ1-4,CAWSVLRGYEKLFF,TGTGCCTGGAGTGTACTAAGAGGGTATGAAAAACTGTTTTTT
TRBV30,NA,NA,TRBJ2-1,CAWSVNRNNEQFF,TGTGCCTGGAGTGTAAACCGGAACAATGAGCAGTTCTTC
TRBV7-2,NA,NA,TRBJ2-5,CASSLAGKGETQYF,TGTGCCAGCAGCTTAGCGGGGAAAGGAGAGACCCAGTACTTC
TRBV27,NA,NA,TRBJ2-1,CASSLGGVAYNEQFF,TGTGCCAGCAGTCTAGGGGGGGTGGCCTACAATGAGCAGTTCTTC
TRBV15,TRBD2,NA,TRBJ2-7,CATSRDGLAGVEQYF,TGTGCCACCAGCAGAGATGGCCTAGCGGGAGTTGAGCAGTACTTC
TRBV11-2,TRBD1,NA,TRBJ1-1,CASSDRQGRAFF,TGTGCCAGCAGCGACCGACAGGGCCGCGCTTTCTTT
TRBV5-4,NA,NA,TRBJ2-5,CASSAPGSQETQYF,TGTGCCAGCAGCGCTCCGGGATCACAAGAGACCCAGTACTTC
TRBV9,TRBD2,NA,TRBJ2-1,CASSPRLAGPAEQFF,TGTGCCAGCAGCCCACGACTAGCGGGGCCGGCTGAGCAGTTCTTC